This entry lists 11 T cell receptor beta chains sequenced from one sample in a study of breast tumors, draining lymph nodes, adjacent tissues. Each CDR3 protein gets one entry after TCRdb re-called the multiplex PCR reads with MiXCR. The table lists some 130,000 distinct CDR3 sequences, nearly 20% of them singletons. Axillary draining lymph nodes of breast cancer patients supplied the node samples. Sequenced input: axillary lymph node tissue. Every receptor here comes from a female donor with breast cancer. Some clones in this sample may be carry-over from other donors' samples.

This clonotype was counted ten times or more. CDR3 amino acids: CSAPLTGENEKLFF. DNA for the CDR3: TGCAGTGCTCCGCTCACAGGGGAAAATGAAAAACTGTTTTTT. The chain links TRBV20-1 to TRBJ1-4; 7 nucleotides match TRBD1. The CDR3 runs to 14 residues. The trim removed 5 bases at V and 5 bases at J, leaving 8 bases unmatched. Per the germline V gene, CDR1 is DFQATT and CDR2 is SNEGSKA (reference sequence).

A few counts support this clonotype. The gene calls are TRBV28 and TRBJ1-2, with 7 nucleotides matching TRBD1. The CDR3 contains 15 residues. CDR1 is MDHEN and CDR2 is SYDVKM in the germline V gene. V was clipped by 6 bases and J by 4 bases; unmatched bases: 11. The CDR3 sequence is CASRNTDRNLYGYTF. CDR3 nucleotide sequence: TGTGCCAGCAGGAACACGGACAGGAACCTCTATGGCTACACCTTC.

On this clonotype itself: Just one base apart from a much larger clone, this may be a read error. The genes are TRBV15 and TRBJ2-2; no definite D call. CDR3 length: 13 residues. The germline CDR1 and CDR2 sequences are LNHNV and YYDKDF (reference sequence). CDR3 nucleotides: TGTGCCGCCAGCAGAGTGAGCACCGGGGAGCTGTTTTTT. Translating it yields CAASRVSTGELFF.

This clonotype has at least ten counts. This rearrangement joins TRBV7-3 to TRBJ2-7; 7 bases match TRBD2. This CDR3 spans 14 amino acids. Germline loops: CDR1 SGHTA, CDR2 FQGTGA. After removal of 1 base from V and 5 bases from J, the junction contained 5 bases not matched to a gene. This chain's CDR3 is CASSLRGGEDEQYF. The CDR3 DNA reads TGTGCCAGCAGCTTAAGGGGGGGGGAAGACGAGCAGTACTTC.

This clonotype was detected ten times or more. The chain carries TRBV20-1 and TRBJ2-7; D perhaps matches TRBD1 (6 bases). Germline V CDR1 and CDR2: DFQATT, SNEGSKA (reference sequence). The CDR3 is 13 amino acids. Trimming took 5 bases from V and 6 from J, leaving 17 bases between them. In DNA form, the CDR3 reads TGCAGTGCTTATCGATCCGCCAGGGGCGAGCAGTACTTC. It encodes CSAYRSARGEQYF.

J is TRBJ2-3 and V is TRBV24-1, with D maybe TRBD2 (5 bases). Per the germline V gene, CDR1 is KGHDR and CDR2 is SFDVKD. CDR3 length: 14 residues. The V end lost 0 bases, the J end lost 10 bases, and 13 bases lay between the germline ends. This CDR3 is CATSDLLEVSAQYF. The CDR3 DNA sequence: TGTGCCACCAGTGATTTGTTGGAGGTGTCGGCGCAGTATTTT.

This clonotype was seen just once. A much larger clone differs by one base, so this may be a read error. The chain links TRBV6-6 to TRBJ1-4; D is possibly TRBD1 (5 bases). This CDR3 comprises 14 residues. Germline V CDR1 and CDR2: MNHNY, SVGAGI (reference sequence). CDR3 sequence (DNA): TGTGCCAGCAGTTACGGGGGAGCTAATGAAAACCTGTTTTTT. This translates into CASSYGGANENLFF.

Many counts were recorded for this clonotype. The rearrangement uses TRBV10-1 and TRBJ2-3; possibly TRBD1 for D (6 bases). V lost 9 bases and J 1 base, leaving 11 bases between the germline ends. Germline CDR1 and CDR2: WNHNN and SYGVQD (reference sequence). The CDR3 extends over 13 amino acids. DNA of the CDR3: TGCGCCAGTGGGGACAAACGCACAGATACGCAGTATTTT. This encodes CASGDKRTDTQYF.

Turning to this clonotype: Since a much larger clone is just one base distant, this may be a read error. The chain recombines TRBV29-1 with TRBJ1-2; D possibly corresponds to TRBD1 (5 bases). Trimming shortened V by 2 bases and J by 8 bases, and 18 bases separated the two germline ends. The CDR3 length is 14 residues. Germline CDR1 SQVTM, CDR2 ANQGSEA. The CDR3 protein is CSVEFLGASGGYTF. CDR3 DNA: TGCAGCGTTGAATTTTTAGGGGCCTCCGGGGGCTACACCTTC. Together with reference TRBV29-1 and TRBJ1-2, the CDR3 gives the full variable domain: SAVISQKPSRDICQRGTSLTIQCQVDSQVTMMFWYRQQPGQSLTLIATANQGSEATYESGFVIDKFPISRPNLTFSTLTVSNMSPEDSSIYLCSVEFLGASGGYTFGSGTRLTVV.

The chain carries TRBV24-1 and TRBJ2-1; the D is unclear. Germline V gene lookup returns CDR1 KGHDR and CDR2 SFDVKD. Deletions cut 4 bases from V and 8 bases from J, with 20 bases between. The CDR3 spans 16 residues. CDR3 DNA sequence: TGTGCCACCAGTGACCCCGTGGGGTCCGCCGGCGATGAGCAGTTCTTC. Translation gives CATSDPVGSAGDEQFF.

The chain uses TRBV18 and TRBJ1-2, with a weak D call TRBD1 (6 bases). The CDR3 has 13 residues. V shed 3 bases and J shed 4 bases, with 9 bases lying between them. The V gene's germline CDR1 is KGHSH and CDR2 LQKENI. CDR3: CASSPDRAYGYTF. The CDR3 DNA reads TGTGCCAGCTCACCGGACAGAGCCTATGGCTACACCTTC.